What follows are 15 T cell receptor beta chains derived from one specimen sequenced in a study of shared T cell receptors in the human thymus. This table comes from immunoSEQ multiplex PCR, and its TCRdb copy is limited to in-frame clones, with some not included. The data contain 720,000 or so clones, approximately 85% of them singletons. The sample was also reused in another study, on human thymus T cells.

Sequencing was carried out using thymocytes. The receptors stem from a girl in the first two years of life with a congenital heart defect.

The table lists this clone with a count of one. CDR3 coding DNA: TGCGCCAGCAGCCAAGACGGGGGGCGCGGCTATGGCTACACCTTC. Amino acid sequence: CASSQDGGRGYGYTF. The chain has TRBV4-3 and TRBJ1-2; TRBD1 is a possible D gene (6 bases). The CDR3 sequence is 15 residues long. V was pared by 0 bases and J by 4 bases, with 12 bases between. Germline V gives CDR1 LGHNA, CDR2 YSLEER.

V usage is TRBV2 and J usage is TRBJ2-7; TRBD1 agrees at 8 bases. In germline, CDR1 is SNHLY, CDR2 FYNNEI. This CDR3 comprises 13 residues. Trimming removed 9 bases from V and 5 bases from J; junction bases left unmatched: 9. The CDR3 loop reads CARQGDLSHEQYF. CDR3 DNA sequence: TGTGCCAGACAGGGGGACCTATCACACGAGCAGTACTTC.

The DNA for the CDR3 is TGTGCCTGGAGTGTATCCTTCGTGTTTTTGCGCAAAAGCCCCCACACTGAAGCTTTCTTT. It yields the protein CAWSVSFVFLRKSPHTEAFF. The V and J genes are TRBV30 and TRBJ1-1; D gene ambiguous. The CDR3 extends over 20 amino acids. The germline V gene has CDR1 GTSNPN and CDR2 SVGIG (reference sequence). V was clipped by 0 bases and J by 3 bases, with 29 bases between them.

The chain joins TRBV19 to TRBJ2-5, with 8 nucleotides matching TRBD2. The CDR3 sequence is 16 residues long. The ends lost 3 bases at V and 2 bases at J; junction bases unmatched: 8. Germline V lookup: CDR1 LNHDA, CDR2 SQIVND (reference sequence). This CDR3 reads CASSMGRLAIQETQYF. Here the CDR3 DNA reads TGTGCCAGTAGTATGGGGCGACTAGCGATTCAAGAGACCCAGTACTTC.

The genes are TRBV5-6 and TRBJ1-1; D remains unclear. V was pared by 2 bases and J by 11 bases, with 19 bases between. Germline V lookup: CDR1 SGHDT, CDR2 YYEEEE. There are 14 residues in the CDR3. The CDR3 DNA follows: TGTGCCAGCAGCTTTTTTGGAGGACCATTCTTGGCTTTCTTT. Translation: CASSFFGGPFLAFF.

The rearrangement links TRBV5-1 to TRBJ1-3; 7 bases fit TRBD1. V lost 4 bases, J lost 2 bases, and 9 bases stayed unmatched. This CDR3 has 16 amino acids. CDR1 and CDR2 from the germline V gene are SGHRS and YFSETQ. The CDR3 region has the DNA TGCGCCAGCAGCGTGGGGGACAGAGCAACTGGAAACACCATATATTTT. It is translated as CASSVGDRATGNTIYF.

The chain recombines TRBV7-9 with TRBJ2-1, with TRBD2 matching over 10 bases. The length of the CDR3 is 16 residues. V lost 1 base to trimming and J lost 5 bases; unmatched junction nucleotides: 5. The germline gives CDR1 SEHNR, CDR2 FQNEAQ (reference sequence). The CDR3 protein is CASSLVAGGPNNEQFF. DNA for the CDR3: TGTGCCAGCAGCTTAGTAGCGGGGGGCCCCAACAATGAGCAGTTCTTC. Combining the CDR3 with reference TRBV7-9 and TRBJ2-1 gives the whole variable domain DTGVSQNPRHKITKRGQNVTFRCDPISEHNRLYWYRQTLGQGPEFLTYFQNEAQLEKSRLLSDRFSAERPKGSFSTLEIQRTEQGDSAMYLCASSLVAGGPNNEQFFGPGTRLTVL.

The table lists this clone with a count of one. J is TRBJ2-7 and V is TRBV10-2; maybe TRBD2 (6 bases). In germline, CDR1 is WSHSY, CDR2 SAAADI. This CDR3 contains 17 residues. With 1 base removed from V and 0 bases from J, the gap between germline ends came to 16 bases. The CDR3: CASSELEYPGSSYEQYF. The CDR3, as DNA: TGCGCCAGCAGTGAGTTGGAATACCCCGGGAGCTCCTACGAGCAGTACTTC.

The CDR3 loop reads CASSPYFWGELPELSYEQYF. The CDR3 DNA sequence: TGTGCCAGCAGTCCCTACTTCTGGGGGGAGCTCCCTGAGCTCTCCTACGAGCAGTACTTC. V is TRBV28 and J is TRBJ2-7, with D perhaps TRBD2 (6 bases). The CDR3 is 20 amino acids. Per germline, CDR1 MDHEN and CDR2 SYDVKM. V was shortened by 5 bases and J by 0 bases, with 29 bases between the two germline ends.

This clone was seen only once. The chain joins TRBV27 to TRBJ2-1; TRBD2 aligns across 10 bases. CDR3 length: 18 amino acids. V shed 3 bases, J shed 7 bases, and the junction held 15 bases outside the gene matches. The V gene's germline CDR1 is MNHEY and CDR2 SMNVEV (reference sequence). CDR3 sequence (DNA): TGTGCCAGCAGTTTGCACGACATAAAGCGGGGGGGTTGGAATGAGCAGTTCTTC. Its translation: CASSLHDIKRGGWNEQFF.

There are a few counts of this clone. The chain recombines TRBV4-1 with TRBJ1-3, with D unclear. V lost 0 bases and J lost 4, with 13 bases in between. CDR1 is MGHRA and CDR2 is YSYEKL in the germline V gene. This CDR3 has 16 residues. DNA of the CDR3: TGCGCCAGCAGCCAAGATAGGAGGAAACCCGGAAACACCATATATTTT. Amino acid sequence: CASSQDRRKPGNTIYF.

Only a few counts were recorded for this clone. This chain connects TRBV10-3 to TRBJ1-1; the D gene is possibly TRBD1 (5 bases). V was clipped by 9 bases and J by 4 bases, with 21 bases between them. Germline V gives CDR1 ENHRY, CDR2 SYGVKD. The CDR3 is 15 amino acids. In DNA form, the CDR3 reads TGTGCCATTACCTCGGGGGGTCCCGCGGGCACTGAAGCTTTCTTT. Protein sequence: CAITSGGPAGTEAFF.

Only a few counts were recorded for this clone. The rearrangement joins TRBV6-6 to TRBJ2-7; D is unclear. V gave up 5 bases and J gave up 0 bases, with 8 bases separating them. CDR3 size: 13 residues. Germline V gene lookup returns CDR1 MNHNY and CDR2 SVGAGI (reference sequence). The CDR3 coding sequence is TGTGCCAGCAGTCGGCGGATCTCCTACGAGCAGTACTTC. This sequence encodes CASSRRISYEQYF.

The gene calls are TRBV7-2 and TRBJ2-2; 12 positions agree with TRBD2. The CDR3 is 17 amino acids. J gave up 1 base and V 5 bases, and 5 bases lay outside the gene matches. Germline V gives CDR1 SGHTA, CDR2 FQGNSA. CDR3 loop: CASSLKTSGGNTGELFF. The CDR3 DNA reads TGTGCCAGCAGCCTAAAGACTAGCGGGGGGAACACCGGGGAGCTGTTTTTT.

This chain connects TRBV7-7 to TRBJ2-2, with a weak D call TRBD1 (6 bases). V was shortened by 1 base and J by 1 base, with 10 bases between the two germline ends. This CDR3 contains 16 residues. Germline V gene sequence: CDR1 SSHAT, CDR2 FNYEAQ (reference sequence). CDR3 in DNA: TGTGCCAGCAGCTTAGAAGGACAGCAGAACACCGGGGAGCTGTTTTTT. Protein product: CASSLEGQQNTGELFF.